The 25 T cell receptor beta chains below all came from one sample that was sequenced in a study of blood T cell repertoires in COVID-19. The protocol was immunoSEQ multiplex PCR, while the TCRdb copy is restricted to in-frame clones and leaves out a portion. The sample includes about 170,000 clones, roughly 80% seen only once; the top ten take around 2.4%. The sample consisted of peripheral blood. The receptors were sampled from a human donor with acute or convalescent COVID-19. The donor label of this sample is uncertain.

This clone was counted only a few times. This rearrangement joins TRBV2 to TRBJ2-1; TRBD1 matches 8 bases. The CDR3 has 15 residues. Germline V gene lookup returns CDR1 SNHLY and CDR2 FYNNEI. Trimming at V came to 2 bases and at J to 6 bases, leaving 6 bases not matched to a gene. The chain's CDR3 is CASSESDRGSNEQFF. In nucleotides, the CDR3 is TGTGCCAGCAGTGAATCAGACAGGGGTTCCAATGAGCAGTTCTTC.

The V and J genes are TRBV7-3 and TRBJ2-1; weak D call: TRBD2 (6 bases). V shed 5 bases and J shed 4 bases, with 15 bases lying between them. The CDR3 has 15 residues. The germline gives CDR1 SGHTA, CDR2 FQGTGA. The CDR3 is CASSRRVAAYNEQFF. As DNA, the CDR3 is TGTGCCAGCAGCCGCCGGGTAGCGGCTTACAATGAGCAGTTCTTC.

A few counts support this clone. The chain couples TRBV18 to TRBJ1-5; D unclear. The CDR3 loop spans 14 amino acids. Per the germline V gene, CDR1 is KGHSH and CDR2 is LQKENI. V was cut by 3 bases and J by 0 bases, with 6 bases left in between. The CDR3 DNA is TGTGCCAGCTCACCTTCCAGTAGCAATCAGCCCCAGCATTTT. As protein: CASSPSSSNQPQHF.

The table lists this clone with a few counts. This chain joins TRBV6-5 and TRBJ1-1, with D perhaps TRBD1 (6 bases). CDR1 and CDR2 (germline): MNHEY, SVGAGI. This CDR3 contains 14 residues. V shed 0 bases and J shed 5 bases, with 10 bases lying between them. CDR3 protein: CASSYSTGGTEAFF. DNA for the CDR3: TGTGCCAGCAGTTACTCGACAGGTGGGACTGAAGCTTTCTTT.

The chain uses TRBV6-2 or TRBV6-3 and TRBJ2-7, with a tentative D call TRBD1 (5 bases). V dropped 0 bases and J dropped 0 bases, with 15 bases sitting between them. The CDR3 spans 17 residues. Germline V gene lookup returns CDR1 MNHEY and CDR2 SVGEGT. The CDR3 is CASSYSLRTSLSYEQYF. The DNA for the CDR3 is TGTGCCAGCAGTTACTCGTTAAGGACAAGTCTCTCCTACGAGCAGTACTTC.

This clone showed up just once. J is TRBJ2-7 and V is TRBV5-4; D is perhaps TRBD1 (6 bases). Trimming removed 2 bases at V and 4 bases at J, with 13 bases between. The germline V gene encodes CDR1 SGHNT and CDR2 YYREEE (reference sequence). The CDR3 loop spans 14 amino acids. The CDR3 loop is CASSFTADSYEQYF. CDR3 coding DNA: TGTGCCAGCAGCTTCACGGCGGACAGTTACGAGCAGTACTTC.

This clone was detected only a few times. The chain joins TRBV29-1 to TRBJ2-7; TRBD1 matches at 10 bases. Germline loops: CDR1 SQVTM, CDR2 ANQGSEA. Germline trimming cut 4 bases from V and 1 base from J; bases unmatched to any gene: 4. The CDR3 has 14 residues. In DNA, the CDR3 is TGCAGCGTTGGGACAGGGGGTATATCCTACGAGCAGTACTTC. It codes for CSVGTGGISYEQYF.

This chain links TRBV5-1 with TRBJ2-3; TRBD2 matches 8 bases. The CDR3 runs to 15 residues. With 6 bases clipped from V and 5 bases from J, the junction kept 11 bases outside the gene matches. The germline V gene has CDR1 SGHRS and CDR2 YFSETQ. DNA of the CDR3: TGCGCCAGCACCGAATTAAGCGGGAGTTTAGATACGCAGTATTTT. Translation: CASTELSGSLDTQYF.

V usage is TRBV5-4 and J usage is TRBJ2-7; 10 bases are a match to TRBD2. Germline trimming cut 4 bases from V and 1 base from J; bases unmatched to any gene: 8. CDR1 and CDR2 (germline): SGHNT, YYREEE (reference sequence). The CDR3 contains 16 residues. The CDR3 coding sequence is TGTGCCAGCAGCGAGCGGACTAGCGGTTTTTCCTACGAGCAGTACTTC. Its protein is CASSERTSGFSYEQYF. The variable domain in full, completed from reference TRBV5-4 and TRBJ2-7, reads ETGVTQSPTHLIKTRGQQVTLRCSSQSGHNTVSWYQQALGQGPQFIFQYYREEENGRGNFPPRFSGLQFPNYSSELNVNALELDDSALYLCASSERTSGFSYEQYFGPGTRLTVT.

The genes are TRBV18 and TRBJ2-5; no clear D. Between the trimmed V and J ends, which lost 5 bases and 0 bases, there was a span of 4 bases. This CDR3 has 12 residues. CDR1 is KGHSH and CDR2 is LQKENI in the germline V gene. The CDR3 protein is CASSSYQETQYF. The DNA for the CDR3 is TGTGCCAGCTCATCATACCAAGAGACCCAGTACTTC.

This clone appeared a single time. The chain has TRBV6-1 and TRBJ2-1; maybe TRBD2 (5 bases). CDR1 and CDR2 from the germline V gene are MNHNS and SASEGT. CDR3 size: 16 residues. V shed 0 bases and J shed 6 bases, with 15 bases lying between them. CDR3 DNA: TGTGCCAGCAGTGAAGCGCGGAGGATCGCCCCCAATGAGCAGTTCTTC. Its protein product is CASSEARRIAPNEQFF.

The chain carries TRBV28 and TRBJ2-7; D is perhaps TRBD2 (7 bases). V was pared by 3 bases and J by 3 bases, with 12 bases between. The CDR3 is 14 residues long. Germline values: CDR1 MDHEN, CDR2 SYDVKM. The CDR3 region has the DNA TGTGCCAGCAGTTTGGGGGGGCTAATCTACGAGCAGTACTTC. Translated, it gives CASSLGGLIYEQYF.

The chain couples TRBV19 to TRBJ2-1, with TRBD1 identical over 10 bases. With 5 bases clipped from V and 6 bases from J, the junction kept 7 bases outside the gene matches. The CDR3 runs to 15 residues. Germline V gene data show CDR1 as LNHDA and CDR2 as SQIVND (reference sequence). The CDR3 DNA reads as TGTGCCAGTAGTTGGGACAGGGGAGGAGGCAATGAGCAGTTCTTC. This encodes CASSWDRGGGNEQFF.

In its sample, this clone was seen a few times. The chain has TRBV30 and TRBJ1-1; 10 bases are a match to TRBD1. CDR1 and CDR2 (germline): GTSNPN, SVGIG (reference sequence). The trim removed 3 bases at V and 3 bases at J, leaving 4 bases unmatched. CDR3 length equals 14 residues. The CDR3 sequence is CAWRRDRGHTEAFF. In DNA, the CDR3 is TGTGCCTGGAGGAGGGACAGGGGCCACACTGAAGCTTTCTTT.

Comments on this clone: One junction end disagrees with the germline gene, perhaps due to a read error. The V call is TRBV3-1 (or the pseudogene TRBV3-2), the J call TRBJ2-3, with TRBD2 identical over 8 bases. This CDR3 is built from 12 residues. Germline CDR1 LGHDT, CDR2 YNNKEL (reference sequence). CDR3 residues: CASSQVSGTYIF. The DNA for the CDR3 is TGTGCCAGCAGCCAAGTTAGCGGGACTTATATTTTT.

V is TRBV10-3 and J is TRBJ1-5; 7 positions agree with TRBD1. Germline CDR1 ENHRY, CDR2 SYGVKD. V dropped 2 bases and J dropped 0; count of bases not matched to a gene: 1. CDR3 length: 15 amino acids. CDR3 region: CAISERTGSNQPQHF. Written as DNA, the CDR3 is TGTGCCATCAGTGAGCGGACAGGTAGCAATCAGCCCCAGCATTTT.

The chain links TRBV5-1 to TRBJ2-1, with 7 bases that match TRBD2. V gave up 4 bases and J gave up 3 bases; unmatched junction bases: 4. Germline V CDR1 and CDR2: SGHRS, YFSETQ. CDR3 length: 14 residues. For the CDR3, the DNA is TGCGCCAGCAGCCCTGGGGGGGGCTACAATGAGCAGTTCTTC. The encoded protein is CASSPGGGYNEQFF.

This clone was counted between two and nine times. The CDR3 DNA reads as TGTGCTAGTGGTTTGTCTCGAGGGGAAGCTTTCTTT. This sequence encodes CASGLSRGEAFF. The chain joins TRBV12-5 to TRBJ1-1; unclear D gene. Trimming removed 2 bases from V and 8 bases from J, with 9 bases in between. Per the germline V gene, CDR1 is LGHNT and CDR2 is FRNRAP. The CDR3 spans 12 residues. Using reference TRBV12-5 and TRBJ1-1 for the parts outside the CDR3, the full variable domain is DARVTQTPRHKVTEMGQEVTMRCQPILGHNTVFWYRQTMMQGLELLAYFRNRAPLDDSGMPKDRFSAEMPDATLATLKIQPSEPRDSAVYFCASGLSRGEAFFGQGTRLTVV.

The chain carries TRBV5-4 and TRBJ2-1; 7 bases match TRBD2. This CDR3 contains 18 residues. Germline loops: CDR1 SGHNT, CDR2 YYREEE (reference sequence). V was clipped by 4 bases and J by 3 bases; unmatched bases: 16. CDR3 sequence: CASSPGVTGTISYNEQFF. CDR3 coding DNA: TGTGCCAGCAGCCCAGGAGTTACCGGGACTATTAGCTACAATGAGCAGTTCTTC.

V gene TRBV5-1 combines with J gene TRBJ1-2, with TRBD1 identical over 7 bases. This CDR3 is built from 14 residues. Germline-derived CDR1 and CDR2 are SGHRS and YFSETQ. V was pared by 4 bases and J by 2 bases, with 5 bases of the junction left unmatched. The DNA of the CDR3 is TGCGCCAGCAGCATCTCGGGACAGAACTATGGCTACACCTTC. This translates into CASSISGQNYGYTF.

V and J are TRBV30 and TRBJ1-3; D not certain. The germline CDR1 and CDR2 sequences are GTSNPN and SVGIG (reference sequence). Trimming stripped 3 bases from V and 2 bases from J, with 14 bases between. The CDR3 consists of 15 residues. CDR3 nucleotide sequence: TGTGCCTGGAGCCTCACCGGGAGTCCTGGAAACACCATATATTTT. It codes for CAWSLTGSPGNTIYF.

The chain recombines TRBV5-1 with TRBJ1-1; TRBD1 aligns across 11 bases. Germline CDR1 and CDR2: SGHRS and YFSETQ. V shed 4 bases and J 4 bases; nucleotides not matched to a gene: 6. The CDR3 has 15 residues. CDR3 DNA sequence: TGCGCCAGCAGCCCTCGGACAGGGGGCGTCACTGAAGCTTTCTTT. Translating it yields CASSPRTGGVTEAFF. Full variable domain (remainder filled in from reference TRBV5-1 and TRBJ1-1): KAGVTQTPRYLIKTRGQQVTLSCSPISGHRSVSWYQQTPGQGLQFLFEYFSETQRNKGNFPGRFSGRQFSNSRSEMNVSTLELGDSALYLCASSPRTGGVTEAFFGQGTRLTVV.

J is TRBJ1-2 and V is TRBV6-2 or TRBV6-3; D may be TRBD1 (5 bases). The CDR3 runs to 14 residues. Trimming took off 5 bases at V and 4 bases at J, with 14 bases between the two ends. The germline V gene encodes CDR1 MNHEY and CDR2 SVGEGT. The CDR3 DNA reads as TGTGCCAGCAGTCTGGGGCCTCAGGTCTATGGCTACACCTTC. Encoded protein: CASSLGPQVYGYTF.

The J gene is TRBJ1-6, the V gene TRBV20-1; TRBD1 is a possible D gene (5 bases). CDR1 is DFQATT and CDR2 is SNEGSKA in the germline V gene (reference sequence). This CDR3 has 15 residues. V was clipped by 3 bases and J by 5 bases, with 14 bases between them. The CDR3 DNA is TGCAGTGCTAGTGTGCGGACACTGAATAATTCACCCCTCCACTTT. Protein sequence: CSASVRTLNNSPLHF.

The chain is built from TRBV19 and TRBJ1-5, with D possibly TRBD1 on 5 matching bases. The V and J ends lost 5 bases and 7 bases respectively, with 12 bases between them. The germline gives CDR1 LNHDA, CDR2 SQIVND (reference sequence). The CDR3 totals 13 residues. The CDR3 region is CASSVQVIQPQHF. The DNA for the CDR3 is TGTGCCAGTAGTGTACAGGTAATCCAGCCCCAGCATTTT.